This is a list of T cell receptor beta chains from one sample in a study of blood T cells in healthy people across ages. Using its own MiXCR run on the 5' RACE reads, TCRdb lists one record per CDR3 protein. Of roughly 790,000 distinct CDR3 sequences listed, approximately 43% were seen once; the top ten hold 20% to 25%. Sequencing was carried out using blood. These receptors originate from a woman aged 55-69 years in good health. Both conserved end residues are part of each CDR3. D genes are given only for firm matches. Where a row states a size, it is once, few, many or the class of an expanded clone; other rows omit it.

>14|.|TRBV6-6|TRBD1|TRBJ2-1
TGTGCCAGCAGAGGACAGGGGGTGAGGAATGAGCAGTTCTTC
CASRGQGVRNEQFF
>17|.|TRBV4-3|TRBD1|TRBJ1-2
TGCGCCAGCAGCCAGGGTACAGGGGTTGGGGTTTTTGGAGGCTACACCTTC
CASSQGTGVGVFGGYTF
>14|.|TRBV6-5|.|TRBJ1-1
TGTGCCAGCAGAATGGGGGGGCTGAACACTGAAGCTTTCTTT
CASRMGGLNTEAFF
>17|.|TRBV3-1|.|TRBJ2-3
TGTGCCAGCAGCCAACCGCGAGCAGGGTCGAGTACAGATACGCAGTATTTT
CASSQPRAGSSTDTQYF
>13|few|TRBV20-1|.|TRBJ2-3
TGCAGTGCAAGCGGCCTTAGCACAGATACGCAGTATTTT
CSASGLSTDTQYF
>19|.|TRBV4-3|.|TRBJ2-6
TGCGCCAGCAGCCAAGGGGTCGGAGTGACGGGCTCTGGGGCCAACGTCCTGACTTTC
CASSQGVGVTGSGANVLTF
>12|.|TRBV12-3/TRBV12-4|.|TRBJ1-1
TGTGCCAGCGTATTCGGGGCCTTCGGGACTTTCTTT
CASVFGAFGTFF
>14|.|TRBV6-1|.|TRBJ1-1
TGTGCCAGCAGGAGGGGTGTTTTGAACACTGAAGCTTTCTTT
CASRRGVLNTEAFF
>13|.|TRBV7-6|.|TRBJ2-1
TGTGCCAGCAGCCTAGGACACTACAATGAGCAGTTCTTC
CASSLGHYNEQFF
>14|few|TRBV5-1|.|TRBJ1-1
TGCGCCAGCAGCTTGGTCCTGGGGATAGGTGAAGCTTTCTTT
CASSLVLGIGEAFF
>14|.|TRBV20-1|TRBD2|TRBJ2-1
TGCAGTGCTATGCACAGCGGGGGGGCCGATGAGCAGTTCTTC
CSAMHSGGADEQFF
>14|.|TRBV20-1|.|TRBJ2-3
TGCAGTGCTAGAGAAGGCCGGGTGGCAGATACGCAGTATTTT
CSAREGRVADTQYF
>15|few|TRBV10-3|TRBD1|TRBJ1-4
TGTGCCATCAGTGCAAGACAGGGGAGGGATGAAAAACTGTTTTTT
CAISARQGRDEKLFF
>17|.|TRBV9|.|TRBJ2-5
TGTGCCAGCAGCGCACCCCGGGACGGGTCATGGGGAGAGACCCAGTACTTC
CASSAPRDGSWGETQYF
>13|.|TRBV6-2/TRBV6-3|.|TRBJ2-1
TGTGCCAGCAGTTACGGGCCCTTCGATGAGCAGTTCTTC
CASSYGPFDEQFF
>17|once|TRBV4-3|TRBD1|TRBJ1-2
TGCGCCAGCAGCCAGACTTTCGGGGACAGGGGGAGCTATGGCTACACCTTC
CASSQTFGDRGSYGYTF
>14|.|TRBV9|TRBD1|TRBJ1-1
TGTGCCAGCTGCCACGGACAGGTAGCCCGTGAAGCTTTCTTT
CASCHGQVAREAFF
>15|.|TRBV12-3/TRBV12-4|.|TRBJ2-7
TGTGCCAGCAGCCTAGGGGGTGGGGGACCCTACGAGCAGTACTTC
CASSLGGGGPYEQYF
>12|few|TRBV10-3|.|TRBJ2-3
TGTGCCATCAGGACTAGCACAGATACGCAGTATTTT
CAIRTSTDTQYF
>13|few|TRBV7-9|TRBD1|TRBJ1-6
TGTGCCAGCAGCGACAGGGTGGTTTCACCCCTCCACTTT
CASSDRVVSPLHF
>16|.|TRBV20-1|.|TRBJ2-5
TGCAGTGCTACCTCACTAAGGGGGGACCAACAAGAGACCCAGTACTTC
CSATSLRGDQQETQYF
>15|.|TRBV29-1|TRBD2|TRBJ2-5
TGCAGCGTCTGGACTAGCGGGAGGGCACGTAGAGAGCAGTACTTC
CSVWTSGRARREQYF
>12|many|TRBV29-1|.|TRBJ2-7
TGCAGCGTTGGGCAAGGGAAATGGGAGCAGTACTTC
CSVGQGKWEQYF
>19|.|TRBV4-3|.|TRBJ2-1
TGCGCCAGCAGCCAAGAGAGTAGTCAGGTCAGGCCCCACGGTGAAGAGCAGTTCTTC
CASSQESSQVRPHGEEQFF
>15|.|TRBV7-3|TRBD2|TRBJ2-3
TGTGCCAGCAGCTTAACCGGCGGGGGGAGTGATACGCGGTATTTT
CASSLTGGGSDTRYF
>16|.|TRBV18|.|TRBJ2-1
TGTGCCAGCTCACCAAGAGGGCCGGGAGAGGGCAATGAGCAGTTCTTC
CASSPRGPGEGNEQFF
>16|.|TRBV5-5|.|TRBJ2-2
TGTGCCAGCAGCTTTTTAGGAACGCTTAGCACCGGGGAGCTGTTTTTT
CASSFLGTLSTGELFF
>12|once|TRBV3-1|.|TRBJ2-5
TGTGCCAGCAGCCGACCGCGAAAGACCCAGTACTTC
CASSRPRKTQYF
>19|once|TRBV6-2/TRBV6-3|TRBD2|TRBJ2-1
TGTGCCAGCAGTACCCCCGGGACTAGCGGGAGTACGGCCTACAATGAGCAGTTCTTC
CASSTPGTSGSTAYNEQFF
>17|.|TRBV12-3/TRBV12-4|TRBD2|TRBJ2-3
TGTGCCAGCAGTTTAGGACTAGCGGGAGGGCAAAGAGATACGCAGTATTTT
CASSLGLAGGQRDTQYF
>16|.|TRBV28|.|TRBJ1-4
TGTGCCAGCAGTCACCGCACAGCTACAACTAATGAAAAACTGTTTTTT
CASSHRTATTNEKLFF
>13|many|TRBV4-1|.|TRBJ2-7
TGCGCCAGCAGCCAAGATCATGGCTACGAGCAGTACTTC
CASSQDHGYEQYF
>13|once|TRBV7-9|TRBD1|TRBJ1-1
TGTGCCAGCAGCTTAGTTGGGGACAGTGAAGCTTTCTTT
CASSLVGDSEAFF
>18|.|TRBV7-9|TRBD2|TRBJ2-3
TGTGCCAGCAGTCCTCGCTCCCTACTAGCGGAGTTCACAGATACGCAGTATTTT
CASSPRSLLAEFTDTQYF
>14|.|TRBV10-1|.|TRBJ1-6
TGCGCCAGCAGTGTTGCAGGGGAGCGTTCACCCCTCCACTTT
CASSVAGERSPLHF
>16|.|TRBV28|.|TRBJ2-7
TGTGCCAGCAGTTTGTCCCTGCTACCGGGGTTCGGCGAGCAGTACTTC
CASSLSLLPGFGEQYF
>14|.|TRBV27|TRBD1|TRBJ2-7
TGTGCCAGCACCCGGGACAGGGCCTACAATGAGCAGTACTTC
CASTRDRAYNEQYF
>12|.|TRBV29-1|.|TRBJ2-1
TGCAGCGTTGCTTGGCTCAACAATGAGCAGTTCTTC
CSVAWLNNEQFF
>14|.|TRBV18|TRBD2|TRBJ2-5
TGTGCCAGCTCACCAGGGAGGGGTCAAGAGACCCAGTACTTC
CASSPGRGQETQYF
>11|.|TRBV11-2|.|TRBJ2-1
TGTGCCATCAGCTCCGGCGGTGAGCAGTTCTTC
CAISSGGEQFF
>18|few|TRBV7-3|.|TRBJ2-6
TGTGCCAGCAGCCCCCATGGGCAGGAGAGCTCTGGGGCCAACGTCCTGACTTTC
CASSPHGQESSGANVLTF
>15|many|TRBV24-1|.|TRBJ2-1
TGTGCCACCAGTGATACAGGGTTCTCCTACAATGAGCAGTTCTTC
CATSDTGFSYNEQFF
>17|.|TRBV24-1|.|TRBJ2-1
TGTGCCACCAGTGATTCGAGCCCCGGGGGAAGTTCGGGTGAGCAGTTCTTC
CATSDSSPGGSSGEQFF
>15|.|TRBV14|.|TRBJ1-2
TGTGCCAGCAGCCAAGAAGAGTGGGGGTTGGATGGCTACACCTTC
CASSQEEWGLDGYTF
>12|once|TRBV20-1|.|TRBJ2-5
TGCAGTGCTCAGGCGCCTCGAGAGACCCAGTACTTC
CSAQAPRETQYF
>16|.|TRBV20-1|TRBD2|TRBJ2-2
TGCAGTGCTAGGAGGCTAGCGGGAGACCCGAGCGGGGAGCTGTTTTTT
CSARRLAGDPSGELFF
>13|.|TRBV5-1|TRBD2|TRBJ2-5
TGCGCCAGCAGCGATTCCCCGGGGGGGACCCAGTACTTC
CASSDSPGGTQYF
>11|.|TRBV30|.|TRBJ2-5
TGTGCCTGGAGTAAAGGAGAGACCCAGTACTTC
CAWSKGETQYF
>16|many|TRBV4-3|.|TRBJ1-2
TGCGCCAGCAGCGTTTGGGACACCCTAACCCCAAGTGGCTACACCTTC
CASSVWDTLTPSGYTF
>13|few|TRBV6-2/TRBV6-3|.|TRBJ2-1
TGTGCCAGCAGTTACCCCATAATCCGAGAGCAGTTCTTC
CASSYPIIREQFF
>14|.|TRBV9|TRBD1|TRBJ2-7
TGTGCCAGCAGCGTGGGGACAGGGAACTACGAGCAGTACTTC
CASSVGTGNYEQYF